This T cell receptor (beta chain) is drawn from a study of blood T cell repertoires in COVID-19. Across the whole study: Material from acute and convalescent COVID-19 was sourced from the United States, Italy and Spain. PBMCs, B-cell-depleted T cells, or T cells provided the cDNA or gDNA that made up the material.

The assay was immunoSEQ multiplex PCR, and TCRdb's table has in-frame clones only and misses some. Among about 80,000 clones listed, around 83% were seen once. Trimming cost V 3 bases and J 7 bases, with 9 bases left between them. Looked up from germline, CDR1 is LNHDA and CDR2 is SQIVND (reference sequence). The CDR3 is 13 amino acids. V and J are TRBV19 and TRBJ2-2, with a tentative D call TRBD2 (5 bases). The sample consisted of peripheral blood. The receptor's source is a woman in her 70s with acute or convalescent COVID-19. Written as DNA, the CDR3 is TGTGCCAGTAGTATTTCCGCGGGCGGGGAGCTGTTTTTT. It is translated as CASSISAGGELFF.